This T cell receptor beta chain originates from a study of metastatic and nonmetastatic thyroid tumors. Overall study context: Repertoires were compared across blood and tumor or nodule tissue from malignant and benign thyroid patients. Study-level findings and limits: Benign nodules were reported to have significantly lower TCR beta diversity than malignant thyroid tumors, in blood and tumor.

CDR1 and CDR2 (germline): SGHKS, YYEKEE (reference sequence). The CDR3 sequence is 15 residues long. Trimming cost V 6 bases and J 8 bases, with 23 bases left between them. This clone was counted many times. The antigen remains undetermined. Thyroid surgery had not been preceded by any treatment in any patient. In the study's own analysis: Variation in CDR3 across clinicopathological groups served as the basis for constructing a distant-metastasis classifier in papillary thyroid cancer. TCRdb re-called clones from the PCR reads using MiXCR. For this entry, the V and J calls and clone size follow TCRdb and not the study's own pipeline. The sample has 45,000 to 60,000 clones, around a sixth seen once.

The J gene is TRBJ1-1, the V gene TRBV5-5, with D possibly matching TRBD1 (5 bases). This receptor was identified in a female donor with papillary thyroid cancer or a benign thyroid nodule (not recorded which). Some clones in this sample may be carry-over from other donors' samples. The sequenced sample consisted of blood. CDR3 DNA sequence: TGTGCCAGCAATCCCCATGGGGCAGGCGAAACGGAAGCTTTCTTT. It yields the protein CASNPHGAGETEAFF.